This T cell receptor (beta chain) was identified in a study of T cell repertoires in cytomegalovirus infection. Whole-study context: Use of recently identified HLA-C-restricted and well-studied HLA-B-restricted CMV epitopes was part of the study. It was the public TCR beta signatures that indicated both CMV infection and matching HLA type.

Trimming removed 0 bases from V and 9 bases from J; junction bases left unmatched: 14. The CDR3 has 17 residues. Germline CDR1 LGHDT, CDR2 YNNKEL (reference sequence). MiXCR, run by TCRdb on the reads, gives a single entry per CDR3 protein. The sample has about 85,000 distinct CDR3 sequences, about half seen once; the top ten hold 90% to 95%. Details on this clonotype: Its cognate antigen is unknown.

The chain couples TRBV3-1 to TRBJ2-1; 7 positions agree with TRBD2. This TCR was sampled from a human donor in good health (CMV status not recorded). Some clones in this sample may be carry-over from other donors' samples. The sequencing used CD8+ T cells from cultured PBMCs, collected from culture after CMV antigen stimulation. Written as DNA, the CDR3 is TGTGCCAGCAGCCAAGATGCCCAGGGACTAAAGGGAGGTGAGCAGTTCTTC. Translated: CASSQDAQGLKGGEQFF.